These 32 T cell receptor beta chains were sequenced from one sample in a study. TCRdb analysed the 5' RACE reads with MiXCR anew, one entry per CDR3 protein. The table lists some 45,000 distinct CDR3 sequences, 25% to 35% of them singletons. The specimen sequenced was naive CD4+ T cells sorted from blood. Subset given: naive CD4+ T cells, CD4+CD45RA+CD25-. Receptors originate from a female donor with breast cancer.

DNA of the CDR3: TGTGCCAGCAGCTTATCTGCGGGGGGGGAGACCCAGTACTTC. Amino acids: CASSLSAGGETQYF. The chain recombines TRBV7-6 with TRBJ2-5, with 9 bases identical to TRBD2. Germline V gene sequence: CDR1 SGHVS, CDR2 FNYEAQ. The junction had 3 bases not matched to a gene; V was cut back by 2 bases and J by 5 bases. This CDR3 is built from 14 residues.

The chain has TRBV7-8 and TRBJ1-5; maybe TRBD1 (6 bases). Trimming took off 8 bases at V and 4 bases at J, with 12 bases between the two ends. The CDR3 spans 13 residues. CDR1 and CDR2 from the germline V gene are SGHVS and FQNEAQ. The CDR3 DNA reads as TGTGCCAGCGGGGGGCTAGGAAATCAGCCCCAGCATTTT. It is translated as CASGGLGNQPQHF.

The chain couples TRBV7-2 to TRBJ1-5; TRBD1 matches 8 bases. Germline V gives CDR1 SGHTA, CDR2 FQGNSA. The CDR3 runs to 18 residues. V lost 3 bases to trimming and J lost 1 base; unmatched junction nucleotides: 11. CDR3 bases: TGTGCCAGCAGCTTTAGTAGCCTTAACAGGGGGAGCAATCAGCCCCAGCATTTT. Protein: CASSFSSLNRGSNQPQHF.

This clonotype was seen more than once but under ten times. The chain couples TRBV15 to TRBJ2-1; unclear D gene. The CDR3 sequence is 14 residues long. Germline values: CDR1 LNHNV, CDR2 YYDKDF (reference sequence). Trimming left V 1 base short and J 8 bases short, with 12 bases between. The CDR3 loop is CATSRGDTEHEQFF. CDR3 bases: TGTGCCACCAGCAGAGGAGACACGGAGCATGAGCAGTTCTTC. Combining the CDR3 with reference TRBV15 and TRBJ2-1 gives the whole variable domain DAMVIQNPRYQVTQFGKPVTLSCSQTLNHNVMYWYQQKSSQAPKLLFHYYDKDFNNEADTPDNFQSRRPNTSFCFLDIRSPGLGDTAMYLCATSRGDTEHEQFFGPGTRLTVL.

This clonotype turned up a few times. The chain combines TRBV6-6 with TRBJ2-1, with 11 bases matching TRBD2. The CDR3 runs 16 residues. V lost 6 bases to trimming and J lost 4 bases; unmatched junction nucleotides: 8. Germline CDR1 reads MNHNY; CDR2 reads SVGAGI (reference sequence). The CDR3 sequence: CASRSLLAGEYNEQFF. The CDR3, as DNA: TGTGCCAGCAGATCCCTACTAGCGGGAGAGTACAATGAGCAGTTCTTC.

A remark on this clonotype: A much larger clone differs by one base, so this may be a read error. No conserved phenylalanine or tryptophan is present at the end of the CDR3, so a read error is the likely explanation. The J gene is TRBJ1-2, the V gene TRBV29-1; TRBD1 matches at 8 bases. The CDR3 is 13 amino acids. J gave up 4 bases and V 6 bases, and 7 bases lay outside the gene matches. Germline values: CDR1 SQVTM, CDR2 ANQGSEA. The CDR3, as DNA: TGCAGCGTCGACCAGGGGGCCACCTATGGCTACACCCTC. It is translated as CSVDQGATYGYTL.

The chain carries TRBV12-3 or TRBV12-4 and TRBJ2-5; TRBD2 matches at 10 bases. CDR3 size: 21 residues. The ends lost 1 base at V and 4 bases at J; junction bases unmatched: 21. The CDR3 sequence is CASSLVVAGLAGVVLRETQYF. The DNA for the CDR3 is TGTGCCAGCAGTTTAGTCGTCGCCGGCCTAGCGGGAGTTGTCCTTAGAGAGACCCAGTACTTC.

This chain joins TRBV19 and TRBJ2-3; D gene unclear. Trimming removed 5 bases from V and 5 bases from J, with 14 bases in between. This CDR3 is built from 14 residues. Germline-derived CDR1 and CDR2 are LNHDA and SQIVND (reference sequence). The DNA for the CDR3 is TGTGCCAGTAGTCTTCCGGATCTGGGAGATACGCAGTATTTT. Amino acid sequence: CASSLPDLGDTQYF.

V gene TRBV5-1 combines with J gene TRBJ2-7; D gene ambiguous. Germline CDR1 and CDR2: SGHRS and YFSETQ. The CDR3 sequence is 13 residues long. The V end was cut by 0 bases, the J end by 1 base, with 5 bases between. The CDR3 DNA reads as TGCGCCAGCAGCTTGGAGGGATCCTACGAGCAGTACTTC. Its protein product is CASSLEGSYEQYF.

The chain uses TRBV5-6 and TRBJ1-2; 10 positions agree with TRBD1. Per germline, CDR1 SGHDT and CDR2 YYEEEE. V lost 0 bases, J lost 1 base, and 3 bases stayed unmatched. The CDR3 consists of 16 residues. CDR3 residues: CASSLARDRGNYGYTF. In DNA form, the CDR3 reads TGTGCCAGCAGCTTGGCCCGGGACAGGGGTAACTATGGCTACACCTTC.

This clonotype was seen only a few times. The rearrangement links TRBV30 to TRBJ2-1; TRBD2 aligns across 12 bases. CDR1 is GTSNPN, CDR2 SVGIG, per germline (reference sequence). This CDR3 is built from 16 residues. The ends lost 1 base at V and 8 bases at J; junction bases unmatched: 9. This chain's CDR3 is CAWSGLAGVSGYEQFF. Written as DNA, the CDR3 is TGTGCCTGGAGTGGACTAGCGGGAGTAAGCGGGTATGAGCAGTTCTTC.

In this sample, this clonotype turned up many times. The chain carries TRBV12-3 or TRBV12-4 and TRBJ1-1; D gene ambiguous. The V end was cut by 5 bases, the J end by 0 bases, with 10 bases between. The CDR3 length is 14 residues. CDR3 in amino acids: CASSVGLMNTEAFF. The CDR3, as DNA: TGTGCCAGCAGTGTCGGACTCATGAACACTGAAGCTTTCTTT.

This clonotype was observed at least ten times. CDR3 DNA: TGCAGTGCTTCAGACTCCACAGATACGCAGTATTTT. This encodes CSASDSTDTQYF. This chain links TRBV20-1 with TRBJ2-3; unclear D gene. Germline V CDR1 and CDR2: DFQATT, SNEGSKA (reference sequence). Trimming cost V 5 bases and J 2 bases, with 8 bases left between them. The CDR3 spans 12 residues.

In this sample, this clonotype turned up many times. The chain carries TRBV5-5 and TRBJ1-5; possibly TRBD1 for D (5 bases). V was cut by 1 base and J by 6 bases, with 11 bases left in between. Germline-derived CDR1 and CDR2 are SGHKS and YYEKEE (reference sequence). The CDR3 covers 14 residues. The chain's CDR3 is CASSLTAQGQPQHF. CDR3 DNA: TGTGCCAGCAGCTTGACAGCCCAGGGTCAGCCCCAGCATTTT.

The sample holds a few counts of this clonotype. The chain combines TRBV4-2 with TRBJ2-3; D may be TRBD2 (6 bases). CDR3 length equals 15 residues. Germline V gene sequence: CDR1 LGHNA, CDR2 YNFKEQ. V dropped 4 bases and J dropped 1 base, with 12 bases sitting between them. CDR3 loop: CASSPSGEGTDTQYF. CDR3 sequence (DNA): TGTGCCAGCAGCCCTTCGGGGGAAGGCACAGATACGCAGTATTTT.

This clonotype was seen once. The J gene is TRBJ2-1, the V gene TRBV5-1, with 11 bases lining up with TRBD2. Germline-derived CDR1 and CDR2 are SGHRS and YFSETQ. CDR3 length: 15 residues. V gave up 4 bases and J gave up 4 bases; unmatched junction bases: 4. CDR3 nucleotides: TGCGCCAGCAGCCAACTAGCGGGGGCATACAATGAGCAGTTCTTC. Protein: CASSQLAGAYNEQFF. The whole variable domain, filled in from reference TRBV5-1 and TRBJ2-1, reads KAGVTQTPRYLIKTRGQQVTLSCSPISGHRSVSWYQQTPGQGLQFLFEYFSETQRNKGNFPGRFSGRQFSNSRSEMNVSTLELGDSALYLCASSQLAGAYNEQFFGPGTRLTVL.

V gene TRBV7-2 combines with J gene TRBJ2-7; 9 positions match TRBD1. Germline values: CDR1 SGHTA, CDR2 FQGNSA. The junction had 1 base not matched to a gene; V was cut back by 0 bases and J by 1 base. This CDR3 contains 15 residues. Written as DNA, the CDR3 is TGTGCCAGCAGCTTAGCAGGACAGGGGTCCTACGAGCAGTACTTC. It specifies CASSLAGQGSYEQYF.

The V and J genes are TRBV10-2 and TRBJ1-2; 7 nucleotides match TRBD1. This CDR3 contains 12 residues. CDR1 and CDR2 (germline): WSHSY, SAAADI. V gave up 5 bases and J gave up 8 bases; unmatched junction bases: 5. This CDR3 reads CASSRDSGGYTF. In DNA, the CDR3 is TGCGCCAGCAGTAGGGACAGCGGCGGCTACACCTTC.

This clonotype was counted only a few times. In nucleotides, the CDR3 is TGTGCCAGCAGGTCCGGGACAGGGGGTCTAAACTATGGCTACACCTTC. It is translated as CASRSGTGGLNYGYTF. This chain uses TRBV6-5 with TRBJ1-2, with 11 bases lining up with TRBD1. Per the germline V gene, CDR1 is MNHEY and CDR2 is SVGAGI. CDR3 length: 16 residues. J lost 2 bases, V lost 6 bases, and 8 bases had no gene match.

This clonotype was observed a handful of times. The J gene is TRBJ2-1, the V gene TRBV20-1; D ambiguous. This CDR3 region has 11 residues. Trimming cost V 1 base and J 4 bases, with 2 bases left between them. Germline lookup yields CDR1 DFQATT and CDR2 SNEGSKA (reference sequence). In nucleotides, the CDR3 is TGCAGTGCTAGAGCTTACAATGAGCAGTTCTTC. Its protein is CSARAYNEQFF.

The V call is TRBV20-1, the J call TRBJ1-1; TRBD1 is a possible D gene (5 bases). The CDR3 consists of 18 residues. V gave up 1 base and J gave up 1 base, with 22 bases separating them. Germline V gives CDR1 DFQATT, CDR2 SNEGSKA (reference sequence). This CDR3 is CSARGPGQDVGRNTEAFF. The CDR3 nucleotides are TGCAGTGCTAGAGGACCGGGGCAGGACGTTGGCAGGAACACTGAAGCTTTCTTT.

Written as DNA, the CDR3 is TGTGCCAGCAGTTACTCCGATCGGGGCACAGATACGCAGTATTTT. Translation gives CASSYSDRGTDTQYF. The rearrangement links TRBV6-5 to TRBJ2-3; D is uncertain. This CDR3 is 15 amino acids long. CDR1 and CDR2 from the germline V gene are MNHEY and SVGAGI. Trimming pared 0 bases from V and 1 base from J, leaving 8 bases between.

There are a few counts of this clonotype. This sequence joins TRBV5-6 and TRBJ2-7, with TRBD1 as a possible D gene (6 bases). The length of the CDR3 is 15 residues. The V end was cut by 0 bases, the J end by 5 bases, with 15 bases between. Germline V gene lookup returns CDR1 SGHDT and CDR2 YYEEEE. This CDR3 is CASSLAGPRGNEQYF. The CDR3 nucleotides are TGTGCCAGCAGCTTGGCCGGGCCCAGGGGTAACGAGCAGTACTTC.

Only a few counts were recorded for this clonotype. The chain couples TRBV5-1 to TRBJ1-1; no firm D call. Deletions cut 1 base from V and 1 base from J, with 8 bases between. Germline V gives CDR1 SGHRS, CDR2 YFSETQ. The CDR3 sequence is 14 residues long. The CDR3 loop reads CASSLWGPNTEAFF. The CDR3 bases are TGCGCCAGCAGCTTGTGGGGTCCGAACACTGAAGCTTTCTTT.

This clonotype was found a few times. The chain links TRBV6-5 to TRBJ1-6; weak D call: TRBD1 (5 bases). Per the germline V gene, CDR1 is MNHEY and CDR2 is SVGAGI. The CDR3 loop spans 15 amino acids. V was pared by 4 bases and J by 7 bases, with 14 bases between. The CDR3 sequence is CASSFDRRMNSPLHF. For the CDR3, the DNA is TGTGCCAGCAGTTTCGACAGACGGATGAATTCACCCCTCCACTTT.

This clonotype was counted a few times. The chain links TRBV7-2 to TRBJ2-7; D perhaps matches TRBD2 (6 bases). Looked up from germline, CDR1 is SGHTA and CDR2 is FQGNSA. The length of the CDR3 is 15 residues. Trimming removed 3 bases at V and 1 base at J, with 13 bases between. The chain's CDR3 is CASSFGVGGSYEQYF. The CDR3 region has the DNA TGTGCCAGCAGCTTCGGTGTTGGGGGGTCCTACGAGCAGTACTTC.

This chain joins TRBV30 and TRBJ2-4; TRBD2 matches 7 bases. The CDR3 runs to 16 residues. After removal of 1 base from V and 6 bases from J, the junction contained 12 bases not matched to a gene. The germline CDR1 and CDR2 sequences are GTSNPN and SVGIG (reference sequence). CDR3 in DNA: TGTGCCTGGAGTGGAACCGGGACTAAGGGCAGAAACATTCAGTACTTC. It encodes CAWSGTGTKGRNIQYF.

The chain couples TRBV7-9 to TRBJ2-2; D is uncertain. The CDR3 length is 15 residues. Germline CDR1 SEHNR, CDR2 FQNEAQ (reference sequence). Trimming shortened V by 2 bases and J by 0 bases, and 7 bases separated the two germline ends. The CDR3 loop reads CASSLTEANTGELFF. DNA of the CDR3: TGTGCCAGCAGCTTAACAGAAGCGAACACCGGGGAGCTGTTTTTT.

V usage is TRBV6-2 or TRBV6-3 and J usage is TRBJ1-2, with D maybe TRBD1 (5 bases). CDR1 and CDR2 from the germline V gene are MNHEY and SVGEGT. The CDR3 consists of 15 residues. V was clipped by 5 bases and J by 2 bases, with 15 bases between them. CDR3 coding DNA: TGTGCCAGCAGTAGCGGGGCAGTCGAGAACTATGGCTACACCTTC. Protein sequence: CASSSGAVENYGYTF.

This clonotype was counted between two and nine times. At one end, the junction sequence differs from germline, possibly due to a read error. This sequence joins TRBV6-1 and TRBJ1-1; D remains unclear. This CDR3 comprises 15 residues. Germline V gene data show CDR1 as MNHNS and CDR2 as SASEGT. This CDR3 reads CASREAGGMNTEAFF. CDR3 nucleotide sequence: TGTGCCAGCAGAGAAGCCGGAGGGATGAACACTGAAGCTTTCTTT.

The V gene is TRBV7-2, the J gene TRBJ1-5; D ambiguous. V was cut by 2 bases and J by 3 bases, with 11 bases left in between. This CDR3 is 15 amino acids long. Germline V gene sequence: CDR1 SGHTA, CDR2 FQGNSA. The CDR3 reads CASSLWSGNNQPQHF. The CDR3 coding sequence is TGTGCCAGCAGCTTATGGTCGGGAAACAATCAGCCCCAGCATTTT.

This clonotype was seen a few times. In DNA, the CDR3 is TGTGCCAGCAGCTTAGAGGGAGCCAAATCCTACAATGAGCAGTTCTTC. It yields the protein CASSLEGAKSYNEQFF. The chain combines TRBV7-2 with TRBJ2-1, with D possibly matching TRBD2 (5 bases). CDR1 and CDR2 (germline): SGHTA, FQGNSA. This CDR3 spans 16 amino acids. Trimming pared 1 base from V and 1 base from J, leaving 11 bases between.